These T cell receptor beta chains were read from a single sample in a study of blood T cell repertoires in COVID-19. Data came from immunoSEQ multiplex PCR; TCRdb stores just in-frame clones and leaves some out. The sample carries 400,000 or so clones, about 89% recorded once. Specimen: peripheral blood. Receptors originate from a woman aged 40-49 years with COVID-19, enrolled during active disease. CDR3s include the opening cysteine and the closing phenylalanine or tryptophan. The D gene is left open where the match is weak. Clone size is not always given. Where it is, it says once, few, many or a class for expanded clones.

>NA|NA|TRBV27|TRBJ1-1
CASSLQLNTEAFF
TGTGCCAGCAGTCTTCAGTTGAACACTGAAGCTTTCTTT
>TRBD1|once|TRBV6-5|TRBJ1-4
CASRNRDRVFF
TGTGCCAGCAGAAACCGGGACAGGGTGTTTTTT
>TRBD1|NA|TRBV7-9|TRBJ2-7
CASSRGTGPLEQYF
TGTGCCAGCAGCAGGGGGACAGGGCCCCTTGAGCAGTACTTC
>NA|NA|TRBV6-5|TRBJ1-1
CASRQDLTGNTEAFF
TGTGCCAGCAGACAGGACCTCACAGGGAACACTGAAGCTTTCTTT
>NA|NA|TRBV18|TRBJ1-1
CASSPTTGSQTEAFF
TGTGCCAGCTCACCTACCACAGGGTCCCAGACTGAAGCTTTCTTT
>TRBD1|few|TRBV4-1|TRBJ1-1
CASSFSGQGDTEAFF
TGCGCCAGCAGCTTTTCGGGACAGGGGGACACTGAAGCTTTCTTT
>TRBD1|NA|TRBV19|TRBJ2-5
CASSAPGQQETQYF
TGTGCCAGTAGTGCACCGGGACAGCAAGAGACCCAGTACTTC
>TRBD1|once|TRBV28|TRBJ2-5
CASSIQGAETQYF
TGTGCCAGCAGTATCCAGGGGGCGGAGACCCAGTACTTC
>NA|NA|TRBV19|TRBJ1-1
CASSIRGPGQAWGTEAFF
TGTGCCAGTAGTATCCGTGGACCGGGACAAGCATGGGGGACTGAAGCTTTCTTT
>NA|NA|TRBV5-4|TRBJ1-4
CASSLGPAQGRTNEKLFF
TGTGCCAGCAGCTTGGGCCCCGCTCAGGGGCGAACTAATGAAAAACTGTTTTTT
>NA|NA|TRBV19|TRBJ2-1
CASSIAGSSYNEQFF
TGTGCCAGTAGTATAGCTGGGAGCTCCTACAATGAGCAGTTCTTC
>NA|NA|TRBV11-3|TRBJ1-1
CASSLLPDTEAFF
TGTGCCAGCAGCTTACTTCCAGACACTGAAGCTTTCTTT
>TRBD1|NA|TRBV11-2|TRBJ1-2
CASNTIRQGASGYTF
TGTGCCAGCAACACAATAAGACAGGGGGCAAGTGGCTACACCTTC
>TRBD1|NA|TRBV9|TRBJ1-2
CASSEFRTGVDGYTF
TGTGCCAGCAGCGAATTTCGGACAGGCGTTGATGGCTACACCTTC
>NA|NA|TRBV27|TRBJ2-1
CASSFRGEDYNEQFF
TGTGCCAGCAGTTTCAGGGGGGAAGATTACAATGAGCAGTTCTTC
>NA|once|TRBV5-1|TRBJ2-1
CASSLDGQGNNEQFF
TGCGCCAGCAGCTTGGACGGGCAGGGTAACAATGAGCAGTTCTTC
>NA|few|TRBV11-3|TRBJ1-3
CASSFGQQKFPSGNTIYF
TGTGCCAGCAGCTTCGGACAACAAAAGTTTCCCTCTGGAAACACCATATATTTT
>NA|NA|TRBV14|TRBJ1-6
CASSPGQYNSPLHF
TGTGCCAGCAGCCCGGGACAATATAATTCACCCCTCCACTTT
>NA|NA|TRBV30|TRBJ1-2
CAWYDPGGYTF
TGTGCCTGGTATGACCCGGGTGGCTACACCTTC
>NA|NA|TRBV29-1|TRBJ1-1
CSVESGAQTEAFF
TGCAGCGTTGAATCAGGGGCTCAGACTGAAGCTTTCTTT
>NA|NA|TRBV4-3|TRBJ1-2
CASSQVLWGQPYGYTF
TGCGCCAGCAGCCAAGTCCTGTGGGGGCAGCCCTATGGCTACACCTTC
>NA|NA|TRBV7-2|TRBJ2-1
CASSGRTGFGEQFF
TGTGCCAGCAGCGGACGTACAGGGTTCGGTGAGCAGTTCTTC
>TRBD1|NA|TRBV4-3|TRBJ1-2
CASSQEGRDRGKGYTF
TGCGCCAGCAGCCAAGAGGGGAGGGACAGGGGGAAAGGCTACACCTTC
>NA|NA|TRBV28|TRBJ1-2
CASSRFESGYTF
TGTGCCAGCAGTCGCTTTGAAAGCGGCTACACCTTC
>TRBD1|NA|TRBV29-1|TRBJ2-6
CSALTGVSGGANVLTF
TGCAGCGCTTTGACAGGGGTTTCGGGTGGGGCCAACGTCCTGACTTTC